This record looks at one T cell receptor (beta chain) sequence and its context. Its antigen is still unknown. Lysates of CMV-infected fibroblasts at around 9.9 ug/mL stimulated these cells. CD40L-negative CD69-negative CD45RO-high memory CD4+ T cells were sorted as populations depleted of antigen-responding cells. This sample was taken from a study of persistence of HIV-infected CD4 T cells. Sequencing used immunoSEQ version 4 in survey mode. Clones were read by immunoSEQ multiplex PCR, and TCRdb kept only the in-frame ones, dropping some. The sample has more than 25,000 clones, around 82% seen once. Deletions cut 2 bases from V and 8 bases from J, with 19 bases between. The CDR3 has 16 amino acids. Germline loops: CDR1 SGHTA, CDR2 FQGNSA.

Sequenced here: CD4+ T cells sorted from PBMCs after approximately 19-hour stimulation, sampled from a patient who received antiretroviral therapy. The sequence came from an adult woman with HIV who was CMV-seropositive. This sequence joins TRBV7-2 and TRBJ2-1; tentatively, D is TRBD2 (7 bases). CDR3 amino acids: CASSLSQGGGIDEQFF. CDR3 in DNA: TGTGCCAGCAGCTTAAGTCAAGGGGGGGGCATCGATGAGCAGTTCTTC.